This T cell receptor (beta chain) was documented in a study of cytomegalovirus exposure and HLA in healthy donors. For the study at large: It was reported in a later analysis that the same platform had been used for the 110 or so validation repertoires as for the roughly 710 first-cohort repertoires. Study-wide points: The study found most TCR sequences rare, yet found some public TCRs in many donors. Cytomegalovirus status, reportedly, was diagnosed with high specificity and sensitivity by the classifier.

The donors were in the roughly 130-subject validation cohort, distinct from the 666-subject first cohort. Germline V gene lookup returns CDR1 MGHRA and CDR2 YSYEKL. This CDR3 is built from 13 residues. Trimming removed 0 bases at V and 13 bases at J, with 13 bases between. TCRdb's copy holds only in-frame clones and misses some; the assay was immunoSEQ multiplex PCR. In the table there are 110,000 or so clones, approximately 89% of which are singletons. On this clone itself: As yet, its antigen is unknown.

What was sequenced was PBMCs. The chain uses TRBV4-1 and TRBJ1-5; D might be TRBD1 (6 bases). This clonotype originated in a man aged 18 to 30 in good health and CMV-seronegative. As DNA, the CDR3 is TGCGCCAGCAGCCAAGAACTAGGGGGGGGGCAGCATTTT. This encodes CASSQELGGGQHF.